The next 17 T cell receptor beta chains were all read from a single sample in a study of T cell clones after liver transplantation. The repertoire was sequenced with immunoSEQ multiplex PCR; TCRdb's copy has only in-frame clones and lacks some. The sample carries about 45,000 clones, about 86% recorded once. Material: CD4+ T cells from blood, obtained 24 months after liver transplant. Receptor source: a human patient who received a liver transplant. Some T cells may be supplied by the graft donor.

The chain links TRBV28 to TRBJ2-1; 11 nucleotides align to TRBD2. The CDR3 has 15 amino acids. Trimming at V came to 6 bases and at J to 4 bases, leaving 5 bases not matched to a gene. CDR1 is MDHEN and CDR2 is SYDVKM in the germline V gene. CDR3 sequence reads: CASSPRLAGYNEQFF. The CDR3 DNA sequence: TGTGCCAGCAGCCCTCGACTAGCGGGGTACAATGAGCAGTTCTTC.

The gene calls are TRBV5-1 and TRBJ2-1; 8 bases align to TRBD2. The length of the CDR3 is 14 residues. The germline V gene encodes CDR1 SGHRS and CDR2 YFSETQ. Losses at the gene ends were 0 bases for V and 6 bases for J; bases not matched to a gene: 2. In nucleotides, the CDR3 is TGCGCCAGCAGCTTGGCGGGGGGGCCCAATGAGCAGTTCTTC. It encodes CASSLAGGPNEQFF. The full variable domain, completed using reference TRBV5-1 and TRBJ2-1, is KAGVTQTPRYLIKTRGQQVTLSCSPISGHRSVSWYQQTPGQGLQFLFEYFSETQRNKGNFPGRFSGRQFSNSRSEMNVSTLELGDSALYLCASSLAGGPNEQFFGPGTRLTVL.

This clone was detected only a few times. This chain links TRBV7-2 with TRBJ2-7; 14 bases agree with TRBD2. This CDR3 spans 15 amino acids. Germline CDR1 reads SGHTA; CDR2 reads FQGNSA. J lost 10 bases, V lost 5 bases, and 10 bases had no gene match. CDR3 bases: TGTGCCAGCAGCGTGACTAGCGGGGGGGCCGGAAAACAGTACTTC. Its translation is CASSVTSGGAGKQYF.

The V gene is TRBV7-6, the J gene TRBJ2-5; TRBD1 might be the D (5 bases). The CDR3 contains 13 residues. The V gene lost 2 bases and the J gene lost 2 bases, with 6 bases spanning the gap. Germline-derived CDR1 and CDR2 are SGHVS and FNYEAQ. The CDR3 here is CASSLYRQETQYF. CDR3 DNA: TGTGCCAGCAGCTTATACAGGCAAGAGACCCAGTACTTC.

Concerning this clone itself: Given the absence of the conserved phenylalanine or tryptophan at the CDR3 end, a read error is likely. The CDR3 reads CASRRQETINSPLHL. The CDR3 DNA reads TGCGCCAGCAGAAGACAGGAGACAATAAATTCACCCCTCCACCTT. The chain is built from TRBV5-1 and TRBJ1-6; tentative D call: TRBD1 (6 bases). Germline values: CDR1 SGHRS, CDR2 YFSETQ. The CDR3 runs 15 residues. Trimming left V 5 bases short and J 7 bases short, with 16 bases between.

The rearrangement joins TRBV4-2 to TRBJ2-2; the D gene is possibly TRBD1 (6 bases). Germline V gives CDR1 LGHNA, CDR2 YNFKEQ. This CDR3 has 16 amino acids. Trimming left V 0 bases short and J 3 bases short, with 11 bases between. CDR3 amino acids: CASSQDSGADTGELFF. The CDR3 DNA reads as TGTGCCAGCAGCCAAGATTCAGGGGCGGACACCGGGGAGCTGTTTTTT.

The DNA for the CDR3 is TGTGCCAGCAGTCTCCAGGGCCCCGCCGGCAATCAGCCCCAGCATTTT. Protein sequence: CASSLQGPAGNQPQHF. The V and J genes are TRBV28 and TRBJ1-5, with a tentative D call TRBD1 (5 bases). V gave up 5 bases and J gave up 2 bases, with 16 bases separating them. Germline V CDR1 and CDR2: MDHEN, SYDVKM. CDR3 size: 16 residues.

The chain is built from TRBV5-5 and TRBJ2-3; D is perhaps TRBD1 or TRBD2 (5 bases each). Germline V lookup: CDR1 SGHKS, CDR2 YYEKEE (reference sequence). V was clipped by 1 base and J by 1 base, with 16 bases between them. This CDR3 region has 17 residues. CDR3 loop: CASSLFEGSGGTDTQYF. The CDR3 DNA sequence: TGTGCCAGCAGCTTGTTTGAGGGGTCAGGTGGCACAGATACGCAGTATTTT.

This rearrangement joins TRBV6-5 to TRBJ2-2; either TRBD1 or TRBD2 may fit D (6 bases each). The CDR3 consists of 16 residues. V lost 4 bases to trimming and J lost 5 bases, with 17 bases between them. From germline, CDR1 is MNHEY and CDR2 SVGAGI. DNA for the CDR3: TGTGCCAGCAGTTCGTACGGGACTCAGGGGACCGGGGAGCTGTTTTTT. This codes for CASSSYGTQGTGELFF.

This chain links TRBV2 with TRBJ2-1, with TRBD2 matching over 7 bases. The CDR3 spans 15 residues. The trim removed 6 bases at V and 9 bases at J, leaving 14 bases unmatched. In germline, CDR1 is SNHLY, CDR2 FYNNEI. Here the CDR3 DNA reads TGTGCCAGCAGCGGGAATAGCGGGCCCACGGCTGAGCAGTTCTTC. This translates into CASSGNSGPTAEQFF.

The V call is TRBV4-1, the J call TRBJ2-7; 8 nucleotides agree with TRBD2. V gave up 0 bases and J gave up 3 bases; unmatched junction bases: 10. This CDR3 is 17 amino acids long. Germline CDR1 reads MGHRA; CDR2 reads YSYEKL. The DNA for the CDR3 is TGCGCCAGCAGCCAAGATCCGGGGGGGGACTGGTTCTACGAGCAGTACTTC. It yields the protein CASSQDPGGDWFYEQYF.

This chain links TRBV27 with TRBJ2-7, with D possibly matching TRBD2 (5 bases). The V gene's germline CDR1 is MNHEY and CDR2 SMNVEV (reference sequence). Trimming removed 3 bases from V and 2 bases from J, with 11 bases in between. CDR3 length: 14 amino acids. CDR3 in DNA: TGTGCCAGCAGTTTCGGCCTAGCTACCTACGAGCAGTACTTC. It specifies CASSFGLATYEQYF.

V usage is TRBV27 and J usage is TRBJ2-5; D gene ambiguous. CDR3 size: 12 residues. The germline V gene encodes CDR1 MNHEY and CDR2 SMNVEV (reference sequence). The V and J ends lost 5 bases and 0 bases respectively, with 4 bases between them. The chain's CDR3 is CASSGNQETQYF. Written as DNA, the CDR3 is TGTGCCAGCAGTGGAAACCAAGAGACCCAGTACTTC.

This sequence joins TRBV19 and TRBJ2-7; 8 bases fit TRBD1. The CDR3 is 15 residues long. V lost 3 bases, J lost 2 bases, and 6 bases stayed unmatched. CDR1 LNHDA and CDR2 SQIVND come from the germline V gene (reference sequence). CDR3: CASSIGDRGAYEQYF. In DNA form, the CDR3 reads TGTGCCAGTAGTATTGGCGACAGGGGAGCCTACGAGCAGTACTTC.

The chain links TRBV19 to TRBJ2-1; 13 nucleotides align to TRBD2. V shed 3 bases and J 5 bases; nucleotides not matched to a gene: 7. Germline values: CDR1 LNHDA, CDR2 SQIVND (reference sequence). This CDR3 is 17 amino acids long. The CDR3 nucleotides read TGTGCCAGTAGTATGGGACCGGGACTAGCGGGAAACAATGAGCAGTTCTTC. This sequence encodes CASSMGPGLAGNNEQFF.

The rearrangement links TRBV4-2 to TRBJ1-2, with D unclear. Germline V gene lookup returns CDR1 LGHNA and CDR2 YNFKEQ. Trimming left V 4 bases short and J 6 bases short, with 9 bases between. The CDR3 consists of 12 residues. CDR3 sequence (DNA): TGTGCCAGCAGCCTAGATAGGGATGGCTACACCTTC. It translates to CASSLDRDGYTF.

The chain uses TRBV21-1 and TRBJ1-4. TRBV21-1 is a pseudogene segment. CDR3 size: 16 residues. CDR3: CASSKLLCATNEKLFF. Written as DNA, the CDR3 is TGTGCCAGCAGCAAACTGCTCTGTGCAACTAATGAAAAACTGTTTTTT.